This section outlines one TCR beta chain sequence together with its context. This sample stems from a study of blood T cell repertoires in COVID-19. As processed by the authors: Nucleated cell number was recorded as an estimate derived from reference gene primer amplification. The table came from immunoSEQ multiplex PCR; TCRdb's copy has only in-frame clones and leaves some out. V and J calls and clone size follow that table, whereas D and trimming were derived from the DNA. The sample records hundreds of thousands of clones, approximately 92% being singletons. Seattle enrolled patients during active infection and tracked them longitudinally. The V gene's germline CDR1 is SGHRS and CDR2 YFSETQ. J gave up 5 bases and V 2 bases, and 5 bases lay outside the gene matches. The CDR3 consists of 14 residues.

The sequencing input was peripheral blood. This receptor was obtained from a man younger than 35 with COVID-19, enrolled during active disease. The chain uses TRBV5-1 and TRBJ2-3, with 7 bases aligning to TRBD2. CDR3 bases: TGCGCCAGCAGCTTAACGGGGGGAAGAGATACGCAGTATTTT. Protein product: CASSLTGGRDTQYF.